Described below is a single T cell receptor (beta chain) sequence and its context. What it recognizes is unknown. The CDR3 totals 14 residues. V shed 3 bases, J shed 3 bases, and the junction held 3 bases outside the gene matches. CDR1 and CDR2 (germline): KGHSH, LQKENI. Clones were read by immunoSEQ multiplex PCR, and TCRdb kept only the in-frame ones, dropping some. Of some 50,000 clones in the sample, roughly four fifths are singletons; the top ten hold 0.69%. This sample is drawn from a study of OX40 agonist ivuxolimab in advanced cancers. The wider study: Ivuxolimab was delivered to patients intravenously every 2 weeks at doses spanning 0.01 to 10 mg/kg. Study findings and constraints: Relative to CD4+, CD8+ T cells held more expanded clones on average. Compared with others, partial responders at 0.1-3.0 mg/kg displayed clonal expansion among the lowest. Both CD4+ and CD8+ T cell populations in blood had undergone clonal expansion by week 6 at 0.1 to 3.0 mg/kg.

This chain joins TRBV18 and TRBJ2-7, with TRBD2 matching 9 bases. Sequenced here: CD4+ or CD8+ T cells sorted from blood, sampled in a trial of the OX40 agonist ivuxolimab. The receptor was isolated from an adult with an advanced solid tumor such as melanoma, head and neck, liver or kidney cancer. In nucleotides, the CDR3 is TGTGCCAGCTCACCGGGACTAGCCGGCTACGAGCAGTACTTC. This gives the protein CASSPGLAGYEQYF.